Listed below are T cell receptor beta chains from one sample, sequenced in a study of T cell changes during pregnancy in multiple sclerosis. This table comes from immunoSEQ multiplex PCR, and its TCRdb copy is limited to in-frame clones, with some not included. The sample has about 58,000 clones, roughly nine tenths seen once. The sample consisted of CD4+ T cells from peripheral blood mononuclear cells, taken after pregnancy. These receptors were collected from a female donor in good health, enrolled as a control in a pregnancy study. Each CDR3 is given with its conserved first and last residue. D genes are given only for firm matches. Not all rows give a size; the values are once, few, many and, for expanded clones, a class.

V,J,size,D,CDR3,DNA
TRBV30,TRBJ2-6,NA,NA,CARRLPGANVLTF,TGTGCCAGAAGACTCCCTGGGGCCAACGTCCTGACTTTC
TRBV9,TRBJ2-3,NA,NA,CASSVHIPADTQYF,TGTGCCAGCAGCGTACACATTCCCGCAGATACGCAGTATTTT
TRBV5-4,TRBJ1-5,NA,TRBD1,CASSLRRQGLYSNQPQHF,TGTGCCAGCAGCTTGAGGAGACAGGGACTCTATAGCAATCAGCCCCAGCATTTT
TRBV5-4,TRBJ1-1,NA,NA,CASSYPKGGANTEAFF,TGTGCCAGCAGCTACCCCAAGGGGGGGGCGAACACTGAAGCTTTCTTT
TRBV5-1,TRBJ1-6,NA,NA,CASSFGERNSPLHF,TGCGCCAGCAGCTTCGGGGAGAGGAATTCACCCCTCCACTTT
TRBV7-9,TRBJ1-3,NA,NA,CASSLTGPGNTIYF,TGTGCCAGCAGCTTAACAGGGCCTGGAAACACCATATATTTT
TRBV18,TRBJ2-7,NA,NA,CASSLSGLTYEQYF,TGTGCCAGCTCACTTAGCGGCCTTACCTACGAGCAGTACTTC
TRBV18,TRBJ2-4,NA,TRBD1,CASTDRVAPGVQYF,TGTGCCAGCACCGACAGGGTGGCGCCCGGGGTTCAGTACTTC
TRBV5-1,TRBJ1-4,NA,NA,CASSLDSQGTNEKLFF,TGCGCCAGCAGCTTGGATTCTCAGGGGACTAATGAAAAACTGTTTTTT
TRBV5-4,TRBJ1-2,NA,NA,CASSFSDNGYTF,TGTGCCAGCAGCTTTTCAGATAATGGCTACACCTTC
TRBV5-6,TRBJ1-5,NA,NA,CASSLGQANQPQHF,TGTGCCAGCAGCTTGGGGCAGGCGAATCAGCCCCAGCATTTT
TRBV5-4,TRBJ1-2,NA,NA,CASSQVTGDYGYTF,TGTGCCAGCAGCCAAGTGACAGGCGACTATGGCTACACCTTC
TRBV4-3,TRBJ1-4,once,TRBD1,CASSQDPGQGNEKLFF,TGCGCCAGCAGCCAAGACCCGGGACAGGGAAATGAAAAACTGTTTTTT
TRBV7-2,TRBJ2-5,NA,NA,CASSLSGLLVTGETQYF,TGTGCCAGCAGCTTAAGTGGACTCCTGGTAACGGGCGAGACCCAGTACTTC
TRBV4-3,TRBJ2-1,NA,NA,CASSQGAATYNEQFF,TGCGCCAGCAGCCAAGGGGCAGCTACTTACAATGAGCAGTTCTTC
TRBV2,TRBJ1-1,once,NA,CASSSNRDPTEAFF,TGTGCCAGCAGCTCGAACAGGGACCCGACTGAAGCTTTCTTT
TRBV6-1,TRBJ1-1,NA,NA,CASTEWANTEAFF,TGTGCCAGCACCGAATGGGCGAACACTGAAGCTTTCTTT
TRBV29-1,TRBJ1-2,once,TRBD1,CSVEEGQGYGYTF,TGCAGCGTTGAAGAGGGACAGGGGTATGGCTACACCTTC
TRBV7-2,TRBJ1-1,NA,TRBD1,CATKPGRGTTEAFF,TGTGCCACCAAACCTGGCAGGGGGACCACTGAAGCTTTCTTT
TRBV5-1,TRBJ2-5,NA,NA,CASSLVGQNGGTQYF,TGCGCCAGCAGCTTGGTTGGCCAGAACGGGGGGACCCAGTACTTC
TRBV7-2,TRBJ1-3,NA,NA,CASSLDTLYSGNTIYF,TGTGCCAGCAGCTTGGACACTTTATACTCTGGAAACACCATATATTTT
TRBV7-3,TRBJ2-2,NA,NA,CASSPTKPGELFF,TGTGCCAGCAGTCCGACAAAGCCCGGGGAGCTGTTTTTT
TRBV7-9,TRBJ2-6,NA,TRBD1,CASSLKGQSILSGANVLTF,TGTGCCAGCAGCCTGAAGGGACAGTCCATCCTCTCTGGGGCCAACGTCCTGACTTTC
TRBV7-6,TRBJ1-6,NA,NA,CASSPWGDSPLHF,TGTGCCAGCAGCCCCTGGGGGGATTCACCCCTCCACTTT
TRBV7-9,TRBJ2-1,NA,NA,CASSLSFGSGEQFF,TGTGCCAGCAGCTTATCATTCGGGTCGGGTGAGCAGTTCTTC
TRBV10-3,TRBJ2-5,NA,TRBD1,CAISEYGQGAKETQYF,TGTGCCATCAGTGAGTACGGACAGGGGGCGAAAGAGACCCAGTACTTC
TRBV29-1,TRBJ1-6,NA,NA,CSVRTTGWNSPLHF,TGCAGCGTTCGGACAACCGGATGGAATTCACCCCTCCACTTT
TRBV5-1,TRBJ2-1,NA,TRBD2,CASSYSGGTYNEQFF,TGCGCCAGCAGCTATAGCGGGGGGACCTACAATGAGCAGTTCTTC
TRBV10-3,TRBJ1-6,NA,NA,CAISVDRNSPLHF,TGTGCCATCAGTGTCGATCGGAATTCACCCCTCCACTTT
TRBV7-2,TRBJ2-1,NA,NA,CASSFAGGAGDEQFF,TGTGCCAGCAGCTTCGCTGGGGGGGCCGGCGATGAGCAGTTCTTC
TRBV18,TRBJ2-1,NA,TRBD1,CASSPPKGQGTTYNEQFF,TGTGCCAGCTCACCGCCGAAGGGACAGGGGACAACCTACAATGAGCAGTTCTTC
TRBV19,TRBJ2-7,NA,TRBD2,CASSIMGSGAAYEQYF,TGTGCCAGTAGTATAATGGGTAGCGGGGCCGCCTACGAGCAGTACTTC
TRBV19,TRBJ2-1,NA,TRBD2,CASSIAGGKQFF,TGTGCCAGTAGTATCGCGGGGGGGAAGCAGTTCTTC
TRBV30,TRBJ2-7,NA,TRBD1,CAWSLGQGRDF,TGTGCCTGGAGCCTCGGACAGGGTCGGGACTTC
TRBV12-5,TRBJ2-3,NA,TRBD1,CASGLARGPRTDTQYF,TGTGCTAGTGGTTTGGCCAGGGGGCCCCGCACAGATACGCAGTATTTT
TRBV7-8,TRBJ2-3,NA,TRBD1,CASSSDRGVADTQYF,TGTGCCAGCAGCTCGGACAGGGGTGTCGCAGATACGCAGTATTTT
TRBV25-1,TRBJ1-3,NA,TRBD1,CASSYGTGLGNTIYF,TGTGCCAGCAGTTACGGGACAGGGCTTGGAAACACCATATATTTT
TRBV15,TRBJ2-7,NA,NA,CATSRVGVSDEQYF,TGTGCCACCAGCAGAGTGGGAGTGAGTGACGAGCAGTACTTC
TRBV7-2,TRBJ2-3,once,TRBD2,CASSFTGTSGGTDTQYF,TGTGCCAGCAGCTTCACCGGGACTAGCGGGGGGACAGATACGCAGTATTTT
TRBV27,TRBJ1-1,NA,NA,CASRGNSSPEAFF,TGTGCCAGTAGGGGGAATTCTTCCCCTGAAGCTTTCTTT
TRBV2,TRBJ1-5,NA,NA,CASSDGQGGQPQHF,TGTGCCAGCAGTGATGGGCAGGGTGGTCAGCCCCAGCATTTT
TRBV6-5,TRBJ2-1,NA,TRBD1,CASSLQGAAYNEQFF,TGTGCCAGCAGCCTCCAGGGGGCAGCCTACAATGAGCAGTTCTTC
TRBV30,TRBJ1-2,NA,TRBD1,CAWNTGGDGYTF,TGTGCCTGGAATACAGGGGGCGATGGCTACACCTTC
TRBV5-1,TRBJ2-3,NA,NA,CASSTRGSTDTQYF,TGCGCCAGCAGCACCCGGGGGAGCACAGATACGCAGTATTTT
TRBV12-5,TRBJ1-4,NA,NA,CASGLVRETATNEKLFF,TGTGCTAGTGGTTTGGTACGAGAAACCGCAACTAATGAAAAACTGTTTTTT
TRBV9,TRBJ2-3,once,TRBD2,CASSSGTSGVTDTQYF,TGTGCCAGCAGCTCCGGGACTAGCGGGGTCACAGATACGCAGTATTTT
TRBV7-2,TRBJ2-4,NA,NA,CASSASQGVAKNIQYF,TGTGCCAGCAGCGCCAGCCAGGGCGTAGCCAAAAACATTCAGTACTTC
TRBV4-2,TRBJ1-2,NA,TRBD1,CASSQPGQTNYGYTF,TGTGCCAGCAGCCAACCGGGACAGACCAACTATGGCTACACCTTC
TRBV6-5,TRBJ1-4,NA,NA,CASSYAGQAEKLFF,TGTGCCAGCAGTTACGCCGGCCAAGCGGAAAAACTGTTTTTT
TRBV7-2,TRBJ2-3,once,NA,CASTGKVNTDTQYF,TGTGCCAGCACCGGTAAAGTAAACACAGATACGCAGTATTTT
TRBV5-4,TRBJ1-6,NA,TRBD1,CASRRDSGGTYNSPLHF,TGTGCCAGCAGAAGGGACAGCGGGGGAACCTATAATTCACCCCTCCACTTT